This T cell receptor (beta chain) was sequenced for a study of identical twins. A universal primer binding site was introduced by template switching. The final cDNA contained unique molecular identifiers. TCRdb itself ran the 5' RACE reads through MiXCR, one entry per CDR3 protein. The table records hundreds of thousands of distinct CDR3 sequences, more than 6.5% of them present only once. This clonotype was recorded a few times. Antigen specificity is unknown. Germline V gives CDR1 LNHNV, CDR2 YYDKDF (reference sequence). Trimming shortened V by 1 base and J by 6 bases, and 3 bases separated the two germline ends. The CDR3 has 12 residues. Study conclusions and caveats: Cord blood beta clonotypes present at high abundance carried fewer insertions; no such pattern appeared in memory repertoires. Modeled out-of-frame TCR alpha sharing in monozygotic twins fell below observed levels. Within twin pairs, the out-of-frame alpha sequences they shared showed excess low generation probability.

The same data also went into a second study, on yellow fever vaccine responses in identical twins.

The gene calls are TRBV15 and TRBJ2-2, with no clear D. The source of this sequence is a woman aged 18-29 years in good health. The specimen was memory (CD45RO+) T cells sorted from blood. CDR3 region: CATSRVPGELFF. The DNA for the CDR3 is TGTGCCACCAGCAGAGTCCCCGGGGAGCTGTTTTTT.